This section outlines one T cell receptor (beta chain) sequence together with its context. This sample was included in a study of blood T cell repertoires in COVID-19. About the study: Material from acute and convalescent COVID-19 was sourced from the United States, Italy and Spain.

Repertoires were generated with immunoSEQ multiplex PCR, while TCRdb's copy carries only in-frame clones and drops some. In the table there are under 350,000 clones, about 89% of which are singletons. This receptor was identified in a man between 40 and 49 years old with acute or convalescent COVID-19. The sample consisted of peripheral blood.

The CDR3 loop reads CASSVGATYNEQFF. The CDR3 DNA reads TGTGCCAGCAGCGTAGGAGCTACCTACAATGAGCAGTTCTTC. The chain has TRBV9 and TRBJ2-1; D ambiguous. The ends were cut back, 0 bases at V and 2 bases at J, with 6 bases in the middle. This CDR3 contains 14 residues. In germline, CDR1 is SGDLS, CDR2 YYNGEE.